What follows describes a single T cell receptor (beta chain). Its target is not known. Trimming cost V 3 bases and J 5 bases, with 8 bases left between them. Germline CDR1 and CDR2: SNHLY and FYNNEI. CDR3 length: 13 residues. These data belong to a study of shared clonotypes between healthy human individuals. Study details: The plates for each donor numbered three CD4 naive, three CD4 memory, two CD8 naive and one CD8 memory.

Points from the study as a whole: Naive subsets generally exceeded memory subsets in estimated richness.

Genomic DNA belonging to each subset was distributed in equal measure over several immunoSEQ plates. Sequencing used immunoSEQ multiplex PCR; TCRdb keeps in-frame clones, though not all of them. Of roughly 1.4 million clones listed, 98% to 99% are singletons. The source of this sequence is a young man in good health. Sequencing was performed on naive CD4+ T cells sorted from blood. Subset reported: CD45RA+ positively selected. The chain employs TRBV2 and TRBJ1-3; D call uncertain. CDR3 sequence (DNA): TGTGCCAGCAGTGACAGCCACCGAAACACCATATATTTT. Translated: CASSDSHRNTIYF.